The present T cell receptor beta chain was sequenced within a study of control samples from healthy donors and cancer patients (dated by TCRdb to 2020 to 2021). As for this clone: No antigen is known for it. Base qualities are not at hand, and no much larger clone is one base apart.

To prepare the library, the immunoSEQ multiplex PCR assay was applied. The clones in this table, taken by TCRdb from immuneACCESS, are in-frame only. Not every clone is retained; where verified, under half of the shortfall comes from an unresolved V gene, and the cause of the rest is unknown. The sample records more than 95,000 clones, roughly 91% of which are singletons. The top ten clones comprise about 2.5% of the sample. Sequences KGHSH (CDR1) and LQKENI (CDR2) are obtained from the germline V gene. Spanning cysteine to phenylalanine, the CDR3 consists of 14 amino acids. Only the CDR3 DNA is retained, 42 bases long and in frame from the first base. Trimming at the junction amounts to 5 bases on V and 5 bases on J, and the germline ends lie 15 bases apart.

Sequencing input: blood. The chain couples TRBV18 to TRBJ1-2, with TRBD1 as a weak D call on 6 bases. The receptor was derived from a woman aged 70 to 79 in good health. In nucleotides, the sequence is TGTGCCAGCTCAGCCTCAGGGGAGGGTTATGGCTACACCTTC. This yields the protein CASSASGEGYGYTF.